This entry lists 9 T cell receptor beta chains sequenced from one sample in a study of shared clonotypes between healthy human individuals. The assay was immunoSEQ multiplex PCR, and TCRdb's table has in-frame clones only and misses some. This sample has about 2 million clones, with roughly 94% found just once. Sequenced material: naive CD4+ T cells sorted from blood. Subset indicated: CD45RA+ positively selected. The receptors here all came from a man aged 18 to 29 in good health.

The chain is built from TRBV27 and TRBJ2-3; no reliable D call. The CDR3 covers 15 residues. V was shortened by 6 bases and J by 0 bases, with 13 bases between the two germline ends. From germline, CDR1 is MNHEY and CDR2 SMNVEV (reference sequence). The DNA of the CDR3 is TGTGCCAGCAGCCCTTCGACCGGGAGCACAGATACGCAGTATTTT. Protein: CASSPSTGSTDTQYF.

In this sample, this clone turned up once. CDR3 coding DNA: TGTGCCAGCAGTACGGGAACCGGGGAGCTGTTTTTT. The encoded protein is CASSTGTGELFF. This chain connects TRBV6-6 to TRBJ2-2, with a tentative D call TRBD2 (5 bases). In germline, CDR1 is MNHNY, CDR2 SVGAGI (reference sequence). Trimming took 5 bases from V and 5 from J, leaving 6 bases between them. This CDR3 spans 12 amino acids.

The chain recombines TRBV6-6 with TRBJ1-1; 9 bases fit TRBD1. This CDR3 is 14 amino acids long. CDR1 MNHNY and CDR2 SVGAGI come from the germline V gene (reference sequence). J lost 4 bases, V lost 7 bases, and 7 bases had no gene match. This chain's CDR3 is CASTVQGAGTEAFF. Written as DNA, the CDR3 is TGTGCCAGCACGGTACAGGGGGCCGGCACTGAAGCTTTCTTT.

The genes are TRBV18 and TRBJ2-3; 9 nucleotides match TRBD2. This CDR3 region has 16 residues. Germline CDR1 is KGHSH and CDR2 is LQKENI. V shed 3 bases and J 3 bases; nucleotides not matched to a gene: 7. CDR3 sequence: CASSPLAGVETDTQYF. For the CDR3, the DNA is TGTGCCAGCTCACCGTTAGCGGGAGTGGAGACAGATACGCAGTATTTT.

The chain couples TRBV19 to TRBJ2-7; 12 nucleotides agree with TRBD2. This CDR3 is 17 amino acids long. Germline V gene lookup returns CDR1 LNHDA and CDR2 SQIVND (reference sequence). V trimming: 5 bases; J trimming: 6 bases; junction bases outside the gene matches: 14. CDR3 in DNA: TGTGCCAGTAGTCAGACTAGCGGGAGATCCTTTCCTACCGAGCAGTACTTC. Its protein product is CASSQTSGRSFPTEQYF.

The V and J genes are TRBV7-6 and TRBJ2-6; D is unclear. This CDR3 spans 14 amino acids. V gave up 5 bases and J gave up 2 bases, with 7 bases separating them. Germline CDR1 reads SGHVS; CDR2 reads FNYEAQ. The CDR3 sequence is CASSLDPGANVLTF. The CDR3 DNA sequence: TGTGCCAGCAGCCTGGATCCTGGGGCCAACGTCCTGACTTTC.

The chain uses TRBV25-1 and TRBJ1-4; D unclear. The CDR3 has 13 amino acids. Germline CDR1 MGHDK, CDR2 SYGVNS. V gave up 2 bases and J gave up 6 bases, with 7 bases separating them. The CDR3 here is CASSERRDEKLFF. CDR3 sequence (DNA): TGTGCCAGCAGTGAACGGCGGGATGAAAAACTGTTTTTT.

About this clone itself: Other nucleotide sequences in the sample specify the same CDR3. V usage is TRBV5-5 and J usage is TRBJ1-1, with TRBD1 matching over 7 bases. CDR3 length: 13 residues. Germline V gene sequence: CDR1 SGHKS, CDR2 YYEKEE (reference sequence). The V and J ends lost 4 bases and 1 base, in that order; junction bases with no gene match: 1. The CDR3 loop is CASSRQGNTEAFF. The CDR3 region has the DNA TGTGCCAGCAGCAGACAGGGGAACACTGAAGCTTTCTTT.

The chain has TRBV6-5 and TRBJ2-7; the match to TRBD1 covers 7 bases. With 6 bases clipped from V and 6 bases from J, the junction kept 5 bases outside the gene matches. Per germline, CDR1 MNHEY and CDR2 SVGAGI. The CDR3 sequence is 12 residues long. The CDR3 protein is CASSTQGSEQYF. CDR3 sequence (DNA): TGTGCCAGCAGCACACAGGGGAGCGAGCAGTACTTC.